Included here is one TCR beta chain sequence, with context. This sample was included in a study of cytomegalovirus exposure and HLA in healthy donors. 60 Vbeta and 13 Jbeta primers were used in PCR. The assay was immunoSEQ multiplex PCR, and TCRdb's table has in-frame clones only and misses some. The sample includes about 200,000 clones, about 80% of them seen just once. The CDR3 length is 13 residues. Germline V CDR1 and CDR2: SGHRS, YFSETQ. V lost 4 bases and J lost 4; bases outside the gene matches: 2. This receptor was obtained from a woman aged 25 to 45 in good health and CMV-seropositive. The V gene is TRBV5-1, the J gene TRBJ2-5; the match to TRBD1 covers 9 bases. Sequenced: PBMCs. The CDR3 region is CASSPDRGETQYF. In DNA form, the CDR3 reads TGCGCCAGCAGCCCGGACAGGGGAGAGACCCAGTACTTC.